The next 20 T cell receptor beta chains were all read from a single sample in a study of cytomegalovirus exposure and HLA in healthy donors listed by TCRdb under 2017. The library was produced with the immunoSEQ multiplex PCR assay. The multiplex PCR relied on a mix of 60 forward primers for TCR Vbeta segments and 13 reverse primers for TCR Jbeta segments. In its TCRdb copy, this immuneACCESS table keeps in-frame sequences only and misses some clones. Where compared with another copy, unresolved V genes explain less than half of these, and the others have no known cause. The table for this sample lists some 140,000 clones; about three quarters of them were counted only once. Approximately 1.2% of the sample belongs to the ten largest clones. The sample was PBMCs. These receptors all come from a male donor in good health and CMV-seropositive.

The gene calls are TRBV10-3 and TRBJ1-5; D is unresolved. V shed 3 bases and J shed 5 bases, with 8 bases lying between them. The CDR3 extends over 13 amino acids. Germline V gene lookup returns CDR1 ENHRY and CDR2 SYGVKD. The CDR3 spells CAISELGDQPQHF. The CDR3 nucleotides are TGTGCCATCAGTGAATTGGGCGATCAGCCCCAGCATTTT.

The V and J genes are TRBV11-2 and TRBJ2-7, with TRBD2 as a possible D gene (6 bases). This CDR3 is built from 15 residues. The germline gives CDR1 SGHAT, CDR2 FQNNGV. Trimming pared 6 bases from V and 3 bases from J, leaving 18 bases between. This CDR3 reads CASRLRGTGFYEQYF. The CDR3, as DNA: TGTGCCAGCAGATTACGCGGGACTGGATTCTACGAGCAGTACTTC.

The chain is built from TRBV5-1 and TRBJ2-2, with no clear D. Germline CDR1 SGHRS, CDR2 YFSETQ. This CDR3 spans 15 amino acids. V was shortened by 3 bases and J by 6 bases, with 15 bases between the two germline ends. Here the CDR3 DNA reads TGCGCCAGCAGCTCAGGCCTGATAAGGCCCGGGGAGCTGTTTTTT. It encodes CASSSGLIRPGELFF.

With respect to this clone: Relative to the germline gene, one junction end is altered; a read error may explain this. The rearrangement joins TRBV5-1 to TRBJ1-2; D perhaps matches TRBD1 (6 bases). The CDR3 contains 16 residues. Per germline, CDR1 SGHRS and CDR2 YFSETQ. The CDR3: CASSSWIRGFEYGYPF. CDR3 sequence (DNA): TGCGCCAGCAGCTCTTGGATCAGGGGCTTCGAGTATGGCTACCCCTTC.

The chain recombines TRBV7-9 with TRBJ2-5, with 8 positions matching TRBD2. CDR3 length equals 13 residues. Germline loops: CDR1 SEHNR, CDR2 FQNEAQ (reference sequence). V lost 4 bases to trimming and J lost 4 bases; unmatched junction nucleotides: 2. The CDR3 DNA reads TGTGCCAGCAGCTACGGGGGGGGAGAGACCCAGTACTTC. Translation gives CASSYGGGETQYF.

The rearrangement uses TRBV14 and TRBJ1-1; D uncertain. This CDR3 spans 14 amino acids. The germline V gene encodes CDR1 SGHDN and CDR2 FVKESK. V was cut by 4 bases and J by 4 bases, with 13 bases left in between. Written as DNA, the CDR3 is TGTGCCAGCAGCCCCCCAGTGCCGGGCACTGAAGCTTTCTTT. Protein: CASSPPVPGTEAFF.

This clone has only one observation. The rearrangement links TRBV11-2 to TRBJ1-5; a weak D match, TRBD1 (6 bases). The ends were cut back, 8 bases at V and 0 bases at J, with 14 bases in the middle. Germline CDR1 is SGHAT and CDR2 is FQNNGV. The CDR3 length is 15 residues. The CDR3 DNA reads TGTGCCAGCTTTGGGTGGACAGTTAGCAATCAGCCCCAGCATTTT. Amino acid sequence: CASFGWTVSNQPQHF.

DNA of the CDR3: TGTGCCAGCAGTGGAACGGGACTTTCGAACACTGAAGCTTTCTTT. As protein: CASSGTGLSNTEAFF. The chain is built from TRBV6-5 and TRBJ1-1, with D possibly TRBD1 on 5 matching bases. Trimming took off 5 bases at V and 1 base at J, with 14 bases between the two ends. Germline-derived CDR1 and CDR2 are MNHEY and SVGAGI. This CDR3 spans 15 amino acids.

Note on this clone: At one boundary the junction diverges from the germline segment, which might be a read error. The chain couples TRBV7-9 to TRBJ1-1; D is possibly TRBD1 (5 bases). CDR1 and CDR2 (germline): SEHNR, FQNEAQ (reference sequence). The CDR3 covers 15 residues. Here the CDR3 reads CSSSPDWGDNTEAFF. The CDR3 coding sequence is TGTTCCAGCAGCCCAGACTGGGGGGACAACACTGAAGCTTTCTTT.

The chain has TRBV9 and TRBJ2-3, with D perhaps TRBD2 (6 bases). The length of the CDR3 is 15 residues. V dropped 6 bases and J dropped 3 bases, with 17 bases sitting between them. Looked up from germline, CDR1 is SGDLS and CDR2 is YYNGEE. In DNA, the CDR3 is TGTGCCAGCAACCCCACGGGACTCCCAACAGATACGCAGTATTTT. It yields the protein CASNPTGLPTDTQYF.

V usage is TRBV4-1 and J usage is TRBJ2-7; the D gene is possibly TRBD2 (6 bases). CDR1 and CDR2 (germline): MGHRA, YSYEKL. This CDR3 spans 15 amino acids. With 4 bases removed from V and 5 bases from J, the gap between germline ends came to 18 bases. DNA for the CDR3: TGCGCCAGCAGCCTTACGGTACTAGCAATGAACGAGCAGTACTTC. Translated: CASSLTVLAMNEQYF.

The chain combines TRBV4-3 with TRBJ2-7, with 8 bases identical to TRBD2. CDR1 is LGHNA and CDR2 is YSLEER in the germline V gene. The length of the CDR3 is 14 residues. The V segment lost 0 bases and the J segment 3 bases; nucleotides outside the gene matches: 1. CDR3 DNA sequence: TGCGCCAGCAGCCAAGAGCTAGCGGGCTACGAGCAGTACTTC. Protein sequence: CASSQELAGYEQYF.

Of note for this clone: The germline gene is not matched at one end of the junction; a read error may be the cause. J is TRBJ2-3 and V is TRBV10-1; possibly TRBD1 for D (6 bases). Germline V gene data show CDR1 as WNHNN and CDR2 as SYGVQD (reference sequence). This CDR3 comprises 14 residues. The chain's CDR3 is CASSESTGTDTQYF. The DNA of the CDR3 is TGCGCCAGCAGTGAGTCGACAGGCACGGATACGCAGTATTTT.

This rearrangement joins TRBV27 to TRBJ2-7; D is unresolved. With 4 bases removed from V and 0 bases from J, the gap between germline ends came to 7 bases. The CDR3 totals 13 residues. Germline CDR1 is MNHEY and CDR2 is SMNVEV (reference sequence). CDR3 amino acids: CASSSADSYEQYF. The CDR3 DNA sequence: TGTGCCAGCAGTTCCGCGGACTCCTACGAGCAGTACTTC.

The V call is TRBV29-1, the J call TRBJ2-7; TRBD1 matches 7 bases. The CDR3 has 14 residues. Germline-derived CDR1 and CDR2 are SQVTM and ANQGSEA. V lost 4 bases to trimming and J lost 0 bases; unmatched junction nucleotides: 6. CDR3 bases: TGCAGCGTTGCGGACAGGCGACACTCCTACGAGCAGTACTTC. Residues: CSVADRRHSYEQYF.

The chain recombines TRBV29-1 with TRBJ2-5; 7 bases map to TRBD2. Germline loops: CDR1 SQVTM, CDR2 ANQGSEA. V was clipped by 4 bases and J by 1 base; unmatched bases: 6. The CDR3 totals 14 residues. The chain's CDR3 is CSVGASGSQETQYF. Here the CDR3 DNA reads TGCAGCGTTGGGGCTAGCGGATCCCAAGAGACCCAGTACTTC.

The chain uses TRBV2 and TRBJ1-5, with 10 positions matching TRBD1. The CDR3 covers 19 residues. Trimming removed 5 bases from V and 3 bases from J; junction bases left unmatched: 16. From germline, CDR1 is SNHLY and CDR2 FYNNEI. The CDR3 DNA reads as TGTGCCAGCAGTTGGGGTCTCCGGGACAGGGGCCTTCCCAATCAGCCCCAGCATTTT. Its translation: CASSWGLRDRGLPNQPQHF.

DNA of the CDR3: TGCGCCAGCAGCTTGGAGCTTTACAGGGGGAGCACTGAAGCTTTCTTT. Residues: CASSLELYRGSTEAFF. The chain is built from TRBV5-1 and TRBJ1-1; 8 bases are shared with TRBD1. Losses at the gene ends were 0 bases for V and 4 bases for J; bases not matched to a gene: 8. Germline V CDR1 and CDR2: SGHRS, YFSETQ. CDR3 length: 16 amino acids.

Only one count was recorded for this clone. The chain couples TRBV23-1 to TRBJ1-3, with a weak D call TRBD1 (5 bases). TRBV23-1 is reported as an ORF; its role is uncertain. This CDR3 region has 16 residues. V was pared by 4 bases and J by 0 bases, with 13 bases between. CDR3 protein: CASSPEGQTSGNTIYF. The DNA of the CDR3 is TGCGCCAGCAGTCCGGAAGGACAAACCTCTGGAAACACCATATATTTT.

The chain is built from TRBV7-3 and TRBJ2-1, with 10 positions matching TRBD2. CDR1 is SGHTA, CDR2 FQGTGA, per germline. V lost 2 bases to trimming and J lost 6 bases; unmatched junction nucleotides: 7. The CDR3 extends over 16 amino acids. The CDR3 region has the DNA TGTGCCAGCAGCTTAGGGGGTAGCGGGGGGTTCAATGAGCAGTTCTTC. This codes for CASSLGGSGGFNEQFF.